This record concerns one T cell receptor (beta chain) sequence. Antigen: not known. The data stem from a study of cytomegalovirus exposure and HLA in healthy donors. Use of 60 Vbeta and 13 Jbeta primers characterized the PCR. TCRdb's table, derived via immunoSEQ multiplex PCR, lists solely in-frame clones and lacks some. Among about 180,000 clones listed, around 80% were seen once. The study's findings and limits: Beyond CMV serostatus, there was no information to go on about immune exposure. DRB1 showed the most TCR associations and HLA-C the fewest in a later analysis, as rates varied by HLA locus.

Specimen: PBMCs. This receptor was taken from a girl aged 10 to 17 in good health and CMV-seropositive.

The CDR3, as DNA: TGTGCCAGTAGTACCGGGGTCCTAGCGGGAGGTCACGAGCAGTACTTC. Amino acid sequence: CASSTGVLAGGHEQYF. This rearrangement joins TRBV19 to TRBJ2-7, with 11 positions matching TRBD2. V trimming: 4 bases; J trimming: 5 bases; junction bases outside the gene matches: 10. This CDR3 spans 16 amino acids. Germline V gene lookup returns CDR1 LNHDA and CDR2 SQIVND (reference sequence).